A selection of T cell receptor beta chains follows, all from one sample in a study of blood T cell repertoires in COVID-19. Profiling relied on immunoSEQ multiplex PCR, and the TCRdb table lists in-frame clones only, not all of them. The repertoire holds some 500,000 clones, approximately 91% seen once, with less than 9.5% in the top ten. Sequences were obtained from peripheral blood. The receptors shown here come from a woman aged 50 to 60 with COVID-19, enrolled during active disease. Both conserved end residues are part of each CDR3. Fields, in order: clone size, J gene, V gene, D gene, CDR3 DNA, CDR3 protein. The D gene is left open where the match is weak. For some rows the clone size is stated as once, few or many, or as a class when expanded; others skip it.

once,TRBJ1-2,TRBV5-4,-,TGTGCCAGCAGCCTTGACACGTCTAACTATGGCTACACCTTC,CASSLDTSNYGYTF
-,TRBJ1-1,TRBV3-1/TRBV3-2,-,TGTGCCAGCACCTTGAGAAGGAACACTGAAGCTTTCTTT,CASTLRRNTEAFF
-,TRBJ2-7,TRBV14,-,TGTGCCAGCAGCCAACAGGGTTCCTACGAGCAGTACTTC,CASSQQGSYEQYF
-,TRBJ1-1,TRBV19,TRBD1,TGTGCCAGTAGTATCGGGACAGAGAACACTGAAGCTTTCTTT,CASSIGTENTEAFF
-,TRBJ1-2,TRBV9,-,TGTGCCAGCAGCGTAAGGGGCTATGACTACACCTTC,CASSVRGYDYTF
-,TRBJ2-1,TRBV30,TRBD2,TGTGCCTGGAGTCCCCCCGGACTAGCGGGCTACAATGAGCAGTTCTTC,CAWSPPGLAGYNEQFF
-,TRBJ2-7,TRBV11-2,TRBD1,TGTGCCAGCAGCTTATGGGGACAGGCGATGTCCTACGAGCAGTACTTC,CASSLWGQAMSYEQYF
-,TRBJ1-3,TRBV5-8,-,TGTGCCAGCAGCCCCAGGTTACCCTCTGGAAACACCATATATTTT,CASSPRLPSGNTIYF
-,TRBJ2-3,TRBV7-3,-,TGTGCCAGCAGCTATTATGGGGGGTACACAGATACGCAGTATTTT,CASSYYGGYTDTQYF
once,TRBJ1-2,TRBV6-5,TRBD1,TGTGCCAGCAGTCGGGACAGGGATAACTATGGCTACACCTTC,CASSRDRDNYGYTF
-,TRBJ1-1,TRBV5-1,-,TGCGCCAGCAGCTTGGTTCAGGGCTTTTCTGAAGCTTTCTTT,CASSLVQGFSEAFF
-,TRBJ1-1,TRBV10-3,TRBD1,TGTGCCATCAGGGCAGGGGGGACTGAAGCTTTCTTT,CAIRAGGTEAFF
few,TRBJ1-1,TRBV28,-,TGTGCCAGCAGCCCCACTGGAAGGGGCCTGAATGACACTGAAGCTTTCTTT,CASSPTGRGLNDTEAFF
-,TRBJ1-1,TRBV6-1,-,TGTGCCAGCAGTGAAGCTACCAGGGGAGCTTTCTTT,CASSEATRGAFF
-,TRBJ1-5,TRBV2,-,TGTGCCAGCAGGCTAAGTGGACATATCAATCAGCCCCAGCATTTT,CASRLSGHINQPQHF
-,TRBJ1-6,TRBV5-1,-,TGCGCCAGCAGCTTGGCTCGTACGAGCTCCTATAATTCACCCCTCCACTTT,CASSLARTSSYNSPLHF
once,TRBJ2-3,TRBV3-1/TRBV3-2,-,TGTGCCAGCAGCCACGGGTGGGATACGCAGTATTTT,CASSHGWDTQYF
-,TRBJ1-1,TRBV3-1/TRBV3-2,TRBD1,TGTGCCAGCAGCCACCGGACAGGGGTGAACACTGAAGCTTTCTTT,CASSHRTGVNTEAFF
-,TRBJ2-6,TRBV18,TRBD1,TGTGCCAGCTCACTGGGACAGGGCACATCTGGGGCCAACGTCCTGACTTTC,CASSLGQGTSGANVLTF